This T cell receptor (beta chain) was recovered during a study of CD8 T cells in ankylosing spondylitis. The CDR3 is 13 residues long. Germline loops: CDR1 DFQATT, CDR2 SNEGSKA (reference sequence). The ends were cut back, 0 bases at V and 4 bases at J, with 9 bases in the middle. Study outcomes and limitations: Peripheral blood held disease-linked clones only at relatively low frequency, and these were CD8+. Significant enrichment of disease-linked clones was reported in matched ankylosing spondylitis synovial fluid. Seemingly distinctive of ankylosing spondylitis blood was a TCR beta motif formed by eight highly homologous variants.

This clonotype was observed at least ten times. Its antigen is currently unknown. Preparation of TCR beta libraries was done by quantitative 5'-RACE with molecular barcodes. Using its own MiXCR run on the 5' RACE reads, TCRdb lists one record per CDR3 protein. The table lists 150,000 or so distinct CDR3 sequences, around 20% of them singletons. This sequence joins TRBV20-1 and TRBJ1-2; no reliable D call. The receptor was derived from a male donor with ankylosing spondylitis or in good health (not recorded which). Sequencing used blood, either unsorted or a sorted T cell fraction (not recorded which). The CDR3 loop is CSARDGGGYGYTF. The CDR3 DNA is TGCAGTGCTAGAGATGGAGGAGGCTATGGCTACACCTTC.